The subject of this entry is one T cell receptor beta chain. This entry is derived from a study of blood T cell repertoires in COVID-19. Study at large: COVID-19 samples collected from the United States, Italy and Spain covered acute and convalescent phases. T cells, B-cell-depleted T cells, or PBMCs supplied cDNA or gDNA.

In the source study's methods: From reference gene primer amplification, estimates of nucleated cell counts were derived. Generated by immunoSEQ multiplex PCR, the TCRdb table keeps only in-frame clones and is missing some. V, J and clone size derive from that table, while D and trimming were established from the DNA sequence. Found here are 150,000 to 200,000 clones, around 83% of them singletons; the top ten hold less than 3.5%. The germline V gene has CDR1 SNHLY and CDR2 FYNNEI. The CDR3 covers 14 residues. With 3 bases removed from V and 4 bases from J, the gap between germline ends came to 10 bases.

This chain links TRBV2 with TRBJ1-5; D gene uncertain. The sequence was obtained from a woman aged 30 to 39 with active or convalescent COVID-19. Sequencing input: peripheral blood. For the CDR3, the DNA is TGTGCCAGCAGTGAGGGTTGGAGGAATCAGCCCCAGCATTTT. The encoded protein is CASSEGWRNQPQHF.